What follows are 14 T cell receptor beta chains derived from one specimen sequenced in a study of shared clonotypes between healthy human individuals. Here immunoSEQ multiplex PCR was the method, and the copy in TCRdb shows in-frame clones only, minus some. The sample has about 380,000 clones, 90% to 97% seen once. Sequencing was performed on memory CD8+ T cells sorted from blood. Subset of the sample: CD45RO+ cells pooled with CCR7-negative TemRA cells. Every receptor here comes from a man aged 25-45 years in good health.

CDR3 protein: CTSSQDNGTGGMETQYF. The CDR3 DNA sequence: TGCACCAGCAGCCAAGATAACGGGACAGGGGGCATGGAGACCCAGTACTTC. The gene calls are TRBV1 and TRBJ2-5; the D call of TRBD1 is as the table states it, not checked on the DNA. TRBV1 is a pseudogene locus. CDR3 length equals 17 residues.

As concerns this clone: Sequence at one end of the junction differs from germline and may be a read error. J is TRBJ2-5 and V is TRBV7-7, with D perhaps being TRBD1 or TRBD2 (5 bases each). Looked up from germline, CDR1 is SSHAT and CDR2 is FNYEAQ (reference sequence). The CDR3 is 15 residues long. For the CDR3, the DNA is TGTGCTAGCAGCTTAGCGCTAAGGGGCAGGGAGACCCAGTACTTC. Its protein is CASSLALRGRETQYF.

The V and J genes are TRBV7-8 and TRBJ1-5; possibly TRBD1 for D (6 bases). This CDR3 is built from 16 residues. Looked up from germline, CDR1 is SGHVS and CDR2 is FQNEAQ. Trimming removed 5 bases from V and 0 bases from J, with 14 bases in between. Written as DNA, the CDR3 is TGTGCCAGCAGCAATACTCAGGGGTATAGCAATCAGCCCCAGCATTTT. It specifies CASSNTQGYSNQPQHF.

The rearrangement uses TRBV7-6 and TRBJ2-5; D remains ambiguous. The CDR3 loop spans 11 amino acids. Germline values: CDR1 SGHVS, CDR2 FNYEAQ. V lost 5 bases and J 1 base, leaving 2 bases between the germline ends. DNA for the CDR3: TGTGCCAGCAGCGTCCAAGAGACCCAGTACTTC. This translates into CASSVQETQYF.

The rearrangement joins TRBV9 to TRBJ2-2; TRBD2 matches 10 bases. This CDR3 region has 17 residues. Germline CDR1 reads SGDLS; CDR2 reads YYNGEE. Trimming at V came to 6 bases and at J to 5 bases, leaving 13 bases not matched to a gene. This chain's CDR3 is CASNLGASGSLTGELFF. The CDR3 nucleotides read TGTGCCAGCAACCTAGGGGCTAGCGGGAGTTTGACCGGGGAGCTGTTTTTT.

CDR3 region: CASSLLAPYEQYF. In nucleotides, the CDR3 is TGTGCCAGCAGCTTACTAGCGCCCTACGAGCAGTACTTC. V and J are TRBV7-2 and TRBJ2-7; a possible D gene is TRBD2 (6 bases). V lost 2 bases to trimming and J lost 2 bases, with 7 bases between them. The CDR3 runs to 13 residues. The germline V gene has CDR1 SGHTA and CDR2 FQGNSA.

The V gene is TRBV23-1, the J gene TRBJ2-7; D not certain. Being an ORF, TRBV23-1 has a function that is uncertain. The CDR3 covers 15 residues. Trimming pared 0 bases from V and 3 bases from J, leaving 12 bases between. The CDR3 DNA sequence: TGCGCCAGCAGTCAATCGTCAAAAAAAAACTACGAGCAGTACTTC. This gives the protein CASSQSSKKNYEQYF.

The chain joins TRBV5-1 to TRBJ2-7; TRBD2 is a possible D gene (5 bases). The CDR3 spans 14 residues. Between the trimmed V and J ends, which lost 5 bases and 6 bases, there was a span of 18 bases. The germline V gene encodes CDR1 SGHRS and CDR2 YFSETQ. CDR3 nucleotides: TGCGCCAGCAGTACCCGGGATAGCCGGGGCGAGCAGTACTTC. Translating gives CASSTRDSRGEQYF.

This CDR3 reads CASSALLWGAFF. The CDR3 DNA reads as TGTGCCAGCAGTGCGCTACTTTGGGGAGCTTTCTTT. V usage is TRBV27 and J usage is TRBJ1-1, with D uncertain. Germline V lookup: CDR1 MNHEY, CDR2 SMNVEV (reference sequence). Trimming took 5 bases from V and 10 from J, leaving 14 bases between them. This CDR3 spans 12 amino acids.

This rearrangement joins TRBV5-1 to TRBJ2-7; 7 bases match TRBD2. The V and J ends lost 4 bases and 3 bases, in that order; junction bases with no gene match: 7. Germline V gene sequence: CDR1 SGHRS, CDR2 YFSETQ. CDR3 length: 14 amino acids. CDR3 loop: CASSVWTSRYEQYF. The DNA of the CDR3 is TGCGCCAGCAGCGTCTGGACTAGTCGCTACGAGCAGTACTTC.

The V gene is TRBV6-1, the J gene TRBJ2-7; the D gene is possibly TRBD2 (5 bases). Germline CDR1 MNHNS, CDR2 SASEGT. The length of the CDR3 is 15 residues. Trimming stripped 2 bases from V and 3 bases from J, with 14 bases between. The CDR3 DNA follows: TGTGCCAGCAGTGAAATAGGGAGATGGGGCTACGAGCAGTACTTC. This translates into CASSEIGRWGYEQYF.

The chain carries TRBV28 and TRBJ1-2; unclear D gene. The CDR3 covers 16 residues. V was shortened by 6 bases and J by 0 bases, with 17 bases between the two germline ends. Germline V gene data show CDR1 as MDHEN and CDR2 as SYDVKM. CDR3 nucleotides: TGTGCCAGCAGACCGGGCCAGGCTAGAGCTAACTATGGCTACACCTTC. Translating gives CASRPGQARANYGYTF.

CDR3 protein: CASSLREALPLRETQYF. The CDR3 DNA is TGCGCCAGCAGCTTAAGGGAAGCGCTACCACTCCGGGAGACCCAGTACTTC. The chain employs TRBV5-1 and TRBJ2-5, with D unclear. Germline V gives CDR1 SGHRS, CDR2 YFSETQ. V was clipped by 2 bases and J by 5 bases, with 22 bases between them. The CDR3 extends over 17 amino acids.

V gene TRBV20-1 combines with J gene TRBJ2-5, with D possibly called TRBD1 or TRBD2 (6 bases each). The germline V gene encodes CDR1 DFQATT and CDR2 SNEGSKA (reference sequence). V was cut by 3 bases and J by 8 bases, with 10 bases left in between. The CDR3 has 11 amino acids. The CDR3 DNA follows: TGCAGTGCTAGGGGGGCGGGAACCCAGTACTTC. Translated: CSARGAGTQYF.